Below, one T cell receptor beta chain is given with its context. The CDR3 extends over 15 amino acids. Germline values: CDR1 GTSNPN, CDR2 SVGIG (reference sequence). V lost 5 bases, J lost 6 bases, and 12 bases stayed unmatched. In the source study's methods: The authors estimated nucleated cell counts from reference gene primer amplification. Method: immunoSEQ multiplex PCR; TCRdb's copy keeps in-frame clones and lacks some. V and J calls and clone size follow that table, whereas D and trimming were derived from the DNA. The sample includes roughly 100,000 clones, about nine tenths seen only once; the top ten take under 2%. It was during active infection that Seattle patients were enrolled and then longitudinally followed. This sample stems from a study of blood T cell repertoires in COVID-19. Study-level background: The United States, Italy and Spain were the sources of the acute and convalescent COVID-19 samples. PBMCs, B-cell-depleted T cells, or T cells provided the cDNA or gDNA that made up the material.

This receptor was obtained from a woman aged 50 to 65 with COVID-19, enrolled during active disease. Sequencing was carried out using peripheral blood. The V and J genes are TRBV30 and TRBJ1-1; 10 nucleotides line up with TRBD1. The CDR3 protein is CAWAPGQGPDSEAFF. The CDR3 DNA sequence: TGTGCCTGGGCACCGGGACAGGGGCCGGACTCTGAAGCTTTCTTT.